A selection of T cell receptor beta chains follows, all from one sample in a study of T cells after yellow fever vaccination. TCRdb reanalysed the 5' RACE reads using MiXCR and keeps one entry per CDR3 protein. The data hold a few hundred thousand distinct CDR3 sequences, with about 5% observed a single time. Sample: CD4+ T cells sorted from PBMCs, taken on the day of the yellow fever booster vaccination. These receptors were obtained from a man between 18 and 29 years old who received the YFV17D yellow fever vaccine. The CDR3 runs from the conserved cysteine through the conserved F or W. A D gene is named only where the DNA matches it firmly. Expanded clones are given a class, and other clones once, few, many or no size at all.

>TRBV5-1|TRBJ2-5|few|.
CASSLRERETQYF
TGCGCCAGCAGCTTGAGGGAGAGGGAGACCCAGTACTTC
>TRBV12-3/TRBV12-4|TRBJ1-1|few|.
CASSPPPGRTEAFF
TGTGCCAGCAGTCCCCCACCAGGGCGAACTGAAGCTTTCTTT
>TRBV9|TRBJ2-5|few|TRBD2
CASSARGGTVQETQYF
TGTGCCAGCAGCGCCCGGGGGGGCACAGTTCAAGAGACCCAGTACTTC
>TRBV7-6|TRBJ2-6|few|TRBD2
CASSLRASGGFSGANVLTF
TGTGCCAGCAGCTTACGAGCTAGCGGGGGGTTCTCTGGGGCCAACGTCCTGACTTTC
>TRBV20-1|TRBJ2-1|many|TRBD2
CSARRAGGDEQFF
TGCAGTGCTAGGCGCGCGGGGGGCGATGAGCAGTTCTTC
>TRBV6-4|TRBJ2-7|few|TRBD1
CASSVTGTGLHEQYF
TGTGCCAGCAGTGTCACGGGGACAGGGCTACACGAGCAGTACTTC
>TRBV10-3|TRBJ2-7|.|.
CAISVQIDSYEQYF
TGTGCCATCAGTGTTCAAATAGACAGCTACGAGCAGTACTTC
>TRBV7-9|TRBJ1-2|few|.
CASSSIGRNYGYTF
TGTGCCAGCAGCTCCATAGGGAGGAACTATGGCTACACCTTC
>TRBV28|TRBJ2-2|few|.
CASRWGGINPGELFF
TGTGCCAGCAGGTGGGGGGGCATCAATCCCGGGGAGCTGTTTTTT
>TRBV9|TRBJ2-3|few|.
CASSQGGLADTQYF
TGTGCCAGCAGCCAAGGGGGGTTGGCAGATACGCAGTATTTT
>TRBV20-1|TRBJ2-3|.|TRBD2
CSAYERGRTDTQYF
TGCAGTGCTTATGAGCGGGGTAGGACAGATACGCAGTATTTT
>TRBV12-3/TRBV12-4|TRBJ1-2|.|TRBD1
CASSLFWDSGGYTF
TGTGCCAGCAGTTTGTTTTGGGACAGCGGTGGCTACACCTTC
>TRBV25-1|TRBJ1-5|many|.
CASSGGTSNQPQHF
TGTGCCAGCTCGGGCGGGACGAGCAATCAGCCCCAGCATTTT
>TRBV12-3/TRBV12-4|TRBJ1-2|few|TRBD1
CASRPTGPRGYTF
TGTGCCAGCAGACCGACAGGGCCGCGTGGCTACACCTTC
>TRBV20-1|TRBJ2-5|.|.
CSARDSAGRYQETQYF
TGCAGTGCTAGAGATAGTGCAGGGAGGTACCAAGAGACCCAGTACTTC
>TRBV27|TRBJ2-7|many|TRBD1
CASSPYPTGGHYEQYF
TGTGCCAGCAGTCCCTACCCGACAGGGGGCCACTACGAGCAGTACTTC
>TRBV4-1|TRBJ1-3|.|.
CASSQSRDGNTIYF
TGCGCCAGCAGCCAAAGTCGGGATGGAAACACCATATATTTT
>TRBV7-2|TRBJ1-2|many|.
CASSLNGPGGGYTF
TGTGCCAGCAGCTTGAACGGGCCAGGCGGTGGCTACACCTTC
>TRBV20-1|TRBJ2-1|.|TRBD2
CSAKTDAGGFTNEQFF
TGCAGTGCCAAGACTGACGCGGGGGGGTTCACCAATGAGCAGTTCTTC
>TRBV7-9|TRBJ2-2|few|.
CASSLGVPDTGELFF
TGTGCCAGCAGCTTAGGGGTACCTGACACCGGGGAGCTGTTTTTT
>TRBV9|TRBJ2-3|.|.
CASSVGDPRGAQYF
TGTGCCAGCAGCGTAGGGGATCCGCGAGGAGCGCAGTATTTT
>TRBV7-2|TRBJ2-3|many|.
CASSPFRDTQYF
TGTGCCAGCAGTCCATTCCGAGATACGCAGTATTTT
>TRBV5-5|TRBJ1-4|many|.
CASSFSGEKLFF
TGTGCCAGCAGCTTTTCAGGAGAAAAACTGTTTTTT
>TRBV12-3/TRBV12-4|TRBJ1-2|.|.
CASSSGPGYGYTF
TGTGCCAGCAGTTCCGGGCCCGGATATGGCTACACCTTC
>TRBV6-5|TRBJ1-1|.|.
CASTRRQGRNTEAFF
TGTGCCAGCACCCGCCGCCAGGGGCGTAATACTGAAGCTTTCTTT
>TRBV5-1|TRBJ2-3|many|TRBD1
CASSRNRDSENTDTQYF
TGCGCCAGCAGCCGAAACCGGGACAGTGAAAACACAGATACGCAGTATTTT
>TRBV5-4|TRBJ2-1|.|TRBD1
CASSPGQGFPNEQFF
TGTGCCAGCAGCCCGGGACAGGGATTCCCCAATGAGCAGTTCTTC
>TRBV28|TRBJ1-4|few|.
CASSLWMVEGNEKLFF
TGTGCCAGCAGTTTATGGATGGTAGAGGGTAATGAAAAACTGTTTTTT
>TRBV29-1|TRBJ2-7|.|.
CSVVGARSPSYEQYF
TGCAGCGTTGTAGGGGCCCGGTCCCCTTCCTACGAGCAGTACTTC
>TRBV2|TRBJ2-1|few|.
CASRQRQASSYNEQFF
TGTGCCAGCAGACAAAGACAGGCCAGCTCCTACAATGAGCAGTTCTTC
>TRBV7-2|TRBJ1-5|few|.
CASSLVGQIYQPQHF
TGTGCCAGCAGCTTAGTAGGGCAGATTTATCAGCCCCAGCATTTT
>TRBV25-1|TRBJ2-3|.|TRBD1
CASSESTGGPMDTQYF
TGTGCCAGCAGTGAATCGACAGGGGGACCCATGGATACGCAGTATTTT
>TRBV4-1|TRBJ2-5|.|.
CASSYDPPGPPETQYF
TGCGCCAGCAGCTATGATCCGCCGGGCCCCCCAGAGACCCAGTACTTC
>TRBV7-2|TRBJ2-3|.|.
CASSLAKSRTTTDTQYF
TGTGCCAGCAGCTTAGCAAAATCTAGGACCACCACAGATACGCAGTATTTT
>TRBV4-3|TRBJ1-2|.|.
CASSQNIDYGYTF
TGCGCCAGCAGCCAGAACATCGACTATGGCTACACCTTC
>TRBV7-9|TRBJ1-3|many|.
CASSLREYGNTIYF
TGTGCCAGCAGCCTAAGGGAGTACGGAAACACCATATATTTT
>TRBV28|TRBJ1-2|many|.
CASTRTELYGYTF
TGTGCCAGCACCAGGACGGAGCTCTATGGCTACACCTTC